Each of the 10 T cell receptor beta chains below was sequenced from the same sample in a study of blood T cell repertoires in COVID-19. This table comes from immunoSEQ multiplex PCR, and its TCRdb copy is limited to in-frame clones, with some not included. The table has tens of thousands of clones, around 70% seen once; the top ten hold around 21%. Sample: peripheral blood. The receptors were sampled from a man between 70 and 80 years old with acute or convalescent COVID-19.

This clone was recorded once. The CDR3 loop is CASSSETSGHTGELFF. The CDR3, as DNA: TGCGCCAGCAGCTCCGAGACTAGCGGGCACACCGGGGAGCTGTTTTTT. The V gene is TRBV5-1, the J gene TRBJ2-2; 10 bases fit TRBD2. V lost 3 bases to trimming and J lost 3 bases; unmatched junction nucleotides: 5. CDR1 and CDR2 from the germline V gene are SGHRS and YFSETQ. The CDR3 spans 16 residues.

This chain uses TRBV5-4 with TRBJ2-2; 7 bases are shared with TRBD2. Germline V gene lookup returns CDR1 SGHNT and CDR2 YYREEE (reference sequence). J was trimmed by 4 bases and V by 4 bases; bases with no gene match: 10. This CDR3 contains 16 residues. The CDR3 sequence: CASSRPGLTSTGELFF. The CDR3 nucleotides read TGTGCCAGCAGCAGACCGGGACTAACTTCCACCGGGGAGCTGTTTTTT. The full variable domain, its missing parts supplied by reference TRBV5-4 and TRBJ2-2, is ETGVTQSPTHLIKTRGQQVTLRCSSQSGHNTVSWYQQALGQGPQFIFQYYREEENGRGNFPPRFSGLQFPNYSSELNVNALELDDSALYLCASSRPGLTSTGELFFGEGSRLTVL.

This clone is medium-sized by share. The rearrangement links TRBV5-8 to TRBJ2-2; 7 bases match TRBD1. The CDR3 loop spans 18 amino acids. V shed 0 bases and J 4 bases; nucleotides not matched to a gene: 12. CDR1 is SGHTS and CDR2 is YDEGEE in the germline V gene. The CDR3 region has the DNA TGTGCCAGCAGCTTGGGTTTTGGCGGACAGGCGGTCACCGGGGAGCTGTTTTTT. Translation gives CASSLGFGGQAVTGELFF.

The genes are TRBV24-1 and TRBJ2-2, with 11 bases that match TRBD2. Germline lookup yields CDR1 KGHDR and CDR2 SFDVKD. V was clipped by 7 bases and J by 3 bases; unmatched bases: 6. This CDR3 has 16 amino acids. Here the CDR3 reads CATRTGTSGDTGELFF. DNA of the CDR3: TGTGCCACCAGGACCGGGACTAGCGGCGACACCGGGGAGCTGTTTTTT.

DNA of the CDR3: TGTGCCAGCAGCTTGGCAACAGGGGGCATGTCCGGGGAGCTGTTTTTT. This gives the protein CASSLATGGMSGELFF. The chain joins TRBV11-2 to TRBJ2-2; 9 bases agree with TRBD1. J was trimmed by 6 bases and V by 3 bases; bases with no gene match: 8. This CDR3 spans 16 amino acids. From germline, CDR1 is SGHAT and CDR2 FQNNGV.

This chain links TRBV25-1 with TRBJ1-1; possible D gene TRBD1, 6 bases. The ends were cut back, 2 bases at V and 3 bases at J, with 10 bases in the middle. Germline V gives CDR1 MGHDK, CDR2 SYGVNS. CDR3 length: 14 residues. The CDR3 region is CASSERNRDTEAFF. Written as DNA, the CDR3 is TGTGCCAGCAGTGAAAGGAACAGGGACACTGAAGCTTTCTTT.

The V gene is TRBV27, the J gene TRBJ1-4; 8 bases fit TRBD1. The CDR3 length is 14 residues. Germline V gene lookup returns CDR1 MNHEY and CDR2 SMNVEV (reference sequence). V dropped 6 bases and J dropped 7; count of bases not matched to a gene: 7. CDR3 in amino acids: CASRHQGAGEKLFF. The CDR3 nucleotides are TGTGCCAGCAGACATCAGGGGGCTGGTGAAAAACTGTTTTTT.

The chain recombines TRBV28 with TRBJ2-7, with D tentatively TRBD2 (7 bases). Trimming took off 3 bases at V and 0 bases at J, with 18 bases between the two ends. The CDR3 extends over 17 amino acids. Germline V lookup: CDR1 MDHEN, CDR2 SYDVKM. The CDR3 bases are TGTGCCAGCAGTTTCTTACAGGGAGGGAGCAGCTCCTACGAGCAGTACTTC. Residues: CASSFLQGGSSSYEQYF.

The V gene is TRBV15, the J gene TRBJ1-2; 7 bases agree with TRBD1. The length of the CDR3 is 15 residues. The germline CDR1 and CDR2 sequences are LNHNV and YYDKDF (reference sequence). Germline trimming cut 1 base from V and 8 bases from J; bases unmatched to any gene: 10. The CDR3 DNA follows: TGTGCCACCAGCAGAGGGGGACAGAGAATTTGGGGCTACACCTTC. Encoded protein: CATSRGGQRIWGYTF.

This clone was seen only a few times. The gene calls are TRBV6-4 and TRBJ2-1; 10 nucleotides agree with TRBD1. V lost 7 bases to trimming and J lost 8 bases; unmatched junction nucleotides: 14. The CDR3 consists of 16 residues. The germline gives CDR1 MRHNA, CDR2 SNTAGT. CDR3 DNA sequence: TGTGCCAGCAAAGCCTTCGCGACAGGGGGCTTTGATGAGCAGTTCTTC. As protein: CASKAFATGGFDEQFF.